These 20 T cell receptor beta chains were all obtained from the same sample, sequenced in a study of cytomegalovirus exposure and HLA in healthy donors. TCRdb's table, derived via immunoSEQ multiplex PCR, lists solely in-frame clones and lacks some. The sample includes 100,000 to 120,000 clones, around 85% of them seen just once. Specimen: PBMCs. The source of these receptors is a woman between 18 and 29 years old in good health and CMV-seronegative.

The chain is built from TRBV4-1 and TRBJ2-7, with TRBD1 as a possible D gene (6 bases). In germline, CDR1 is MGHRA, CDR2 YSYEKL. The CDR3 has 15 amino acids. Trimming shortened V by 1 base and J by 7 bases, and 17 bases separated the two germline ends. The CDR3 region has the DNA TGCGCCAGCAGCCAAGGGCCGGTGGGGGCGGAAGAGCAGTACTTC. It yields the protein CASSQGPVGAEEQYF.

The DNA for the CDR3 is TGTGCCAGTAGTATAGAGACATACTATAATTCACCCCTCCACTTT. Translated, it gives CASSIETYYNSPLHF. The V and J genes are TRBV19 and TRBJ1-6; no reliable D call. Per the germline V gene, CDR1 is LNHDA and CDR2 is SQIVND (reference sequence). This CDR3 spans 15 amino acids. The ends were cut back, 0 bases at V and 3 bases at J, with 6 bases in the middle.

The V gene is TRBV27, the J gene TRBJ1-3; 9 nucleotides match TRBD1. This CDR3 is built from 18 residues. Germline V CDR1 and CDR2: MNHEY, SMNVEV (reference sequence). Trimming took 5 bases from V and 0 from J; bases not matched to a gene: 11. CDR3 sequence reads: CASSPKPGQGISGNTIYF. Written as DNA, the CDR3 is TGTGCCAGCAGTCCTAAGCCGGGACAGGGTATCTCTGGAAACACCATATATTTT.

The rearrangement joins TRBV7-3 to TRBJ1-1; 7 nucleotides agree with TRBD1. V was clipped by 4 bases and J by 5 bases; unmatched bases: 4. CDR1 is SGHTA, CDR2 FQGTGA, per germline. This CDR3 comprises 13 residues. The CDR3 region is CASSSQGGTEAFF. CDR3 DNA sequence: TGTGCCAGCAGCTCCCAGGGGGGTACTGAAGCTTTCTTT.

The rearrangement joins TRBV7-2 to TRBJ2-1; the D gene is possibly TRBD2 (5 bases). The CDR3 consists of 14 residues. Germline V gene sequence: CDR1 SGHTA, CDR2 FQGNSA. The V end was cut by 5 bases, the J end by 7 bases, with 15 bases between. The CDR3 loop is CASSLSENGNEQFF. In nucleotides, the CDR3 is TGTGCCAGCAGCCTTAGCGAAAACGGGAATGAGCAGTTCTTC.

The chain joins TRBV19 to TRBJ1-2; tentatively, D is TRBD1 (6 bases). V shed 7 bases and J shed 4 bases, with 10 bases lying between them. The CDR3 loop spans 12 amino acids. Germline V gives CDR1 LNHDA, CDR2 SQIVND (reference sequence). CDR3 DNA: TGTGCCAGTACGAGGACAGCCTATGGCTACACCTTC. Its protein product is CASTRTAYGYTF.

In DNA form, the CDR3 reads TGTGCCAGCAGCTCAATTGGACAGCTGGACATTCAGTACTTC. It yields the protein CASSSIGQLDIQYF. This rearrangement joins TRBV11-1 to TRBJ2-4; D possibly corresponds to TRBD1 (6 bases). Per the germline V gene, CDR1 is SGHAT and CDR2 is FQDESV (reference sequence). The CDR3 is 14 amino acids. V gave up 4 bases and J gave up 8 bases, with 15 bases separating them.

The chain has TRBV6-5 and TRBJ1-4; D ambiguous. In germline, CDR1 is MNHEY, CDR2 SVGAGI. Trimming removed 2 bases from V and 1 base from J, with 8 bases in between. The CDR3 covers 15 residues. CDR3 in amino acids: CASSYGPQTNEKLFF. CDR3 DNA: TGTGCCAGCAGTTACGGGCCCCAAACTAATGAAAAACTGTTTTTT.

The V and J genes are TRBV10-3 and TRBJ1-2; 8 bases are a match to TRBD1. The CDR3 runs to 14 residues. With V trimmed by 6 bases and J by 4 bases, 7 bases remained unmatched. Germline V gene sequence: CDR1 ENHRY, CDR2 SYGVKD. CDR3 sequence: CAIRGTGISYGYTF. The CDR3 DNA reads TGTGCCATCAGGGGGACAGGAATCAGCTATGGCTACACCTTC.

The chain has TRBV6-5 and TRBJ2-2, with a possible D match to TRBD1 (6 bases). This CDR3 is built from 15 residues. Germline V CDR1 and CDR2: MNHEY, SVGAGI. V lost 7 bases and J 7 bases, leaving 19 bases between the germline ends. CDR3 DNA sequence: TGTGCCAGCACCCAGGGGTCCGGGTTTCACGGGGAGCTGTTTTTT. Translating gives CASTQGSGFHGELFF.

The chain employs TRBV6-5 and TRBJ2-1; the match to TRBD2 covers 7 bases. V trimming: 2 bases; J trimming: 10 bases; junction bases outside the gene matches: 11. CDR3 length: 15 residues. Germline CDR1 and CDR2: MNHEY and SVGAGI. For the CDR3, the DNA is TGTGCCAGCAGTTACGGGTTGGGGGGGGGAAACGAGCAGTTCTTC. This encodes CASSYGLGGGNEQFF.

In DNA, the CDR3 is TGTGCCAGCACCCTCGCCCGGACAGGCAATCAGCCCCAGCATTTT. Translated, it gives CASTLARTGNQPQHF. J is TRBJ1-5 and V is TRBV6-1; TRBD1 is a possible D gene (6 bases). The germline V and J ends were trimmed by 7 bases and 2 bases, with 15 bases remaining between them. From germline, CDR1 is MNHNS and CDR2 SASEGT. This CDR3 has 15 amino acids.

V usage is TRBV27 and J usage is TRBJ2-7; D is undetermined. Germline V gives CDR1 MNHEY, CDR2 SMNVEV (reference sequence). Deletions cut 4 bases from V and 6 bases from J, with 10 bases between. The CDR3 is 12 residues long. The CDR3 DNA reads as TGTGCCAGCAGTTCCCCGGGTGGCGAGCAGTACTTC. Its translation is CASSSPGGEQYF.

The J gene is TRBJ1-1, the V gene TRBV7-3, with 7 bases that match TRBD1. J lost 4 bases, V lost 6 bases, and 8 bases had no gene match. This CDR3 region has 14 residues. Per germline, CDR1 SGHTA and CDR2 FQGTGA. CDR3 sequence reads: CASSSSPGGTEAFF. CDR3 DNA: TGTGCCAGCAGTTCTAGTCCAGGGGGCACTGAAGCTTTCTTT.

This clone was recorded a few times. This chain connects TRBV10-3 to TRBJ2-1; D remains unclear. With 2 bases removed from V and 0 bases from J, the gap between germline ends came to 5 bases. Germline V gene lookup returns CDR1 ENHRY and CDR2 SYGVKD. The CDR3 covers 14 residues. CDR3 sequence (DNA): TGTGCCATCAGTGAGGACAACTCCTACAATGAGCAGTTCTTC. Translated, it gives CAISEDNSYNEQFF.

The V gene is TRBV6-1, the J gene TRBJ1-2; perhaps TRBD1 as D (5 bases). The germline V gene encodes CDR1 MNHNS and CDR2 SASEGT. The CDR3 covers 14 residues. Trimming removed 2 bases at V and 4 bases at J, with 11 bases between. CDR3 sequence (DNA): TGTGCCAGCAGTGAAAGACAGATCAGCTATGGCTACACCTTC. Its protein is CASSERQISYGYTF.

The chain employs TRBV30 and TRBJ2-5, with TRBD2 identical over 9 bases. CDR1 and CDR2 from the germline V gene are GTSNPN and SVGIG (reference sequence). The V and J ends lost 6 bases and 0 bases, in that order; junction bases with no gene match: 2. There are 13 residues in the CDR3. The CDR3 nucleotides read TGTGCCTGCAGCGGGGGGTACCAAGAGACCCAGTACTTC. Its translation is CACSGGYQETQYF.

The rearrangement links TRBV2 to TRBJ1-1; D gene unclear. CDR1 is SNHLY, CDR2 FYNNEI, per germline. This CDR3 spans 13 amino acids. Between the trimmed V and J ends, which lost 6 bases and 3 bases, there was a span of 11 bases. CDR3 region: CASRVEGYTEAFF. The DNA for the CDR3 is TGTGCCAGCAGGGTGGAGGGCTACACTGAAGCTTTCTTT.

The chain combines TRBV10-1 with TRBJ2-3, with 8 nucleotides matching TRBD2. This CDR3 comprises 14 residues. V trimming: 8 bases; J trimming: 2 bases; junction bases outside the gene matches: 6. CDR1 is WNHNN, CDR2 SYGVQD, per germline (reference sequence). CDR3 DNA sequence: TGCGCCAGCCTACTAGCGGCAACCACAGATACGCAGTATTTT. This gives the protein CASLLAATTDTQYF.

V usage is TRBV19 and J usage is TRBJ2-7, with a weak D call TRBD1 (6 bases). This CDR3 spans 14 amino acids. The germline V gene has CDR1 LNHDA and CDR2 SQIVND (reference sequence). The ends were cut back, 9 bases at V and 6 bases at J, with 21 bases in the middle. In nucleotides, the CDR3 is TGTGCCAGCACAGGGCACCCGGCTTCTGGCGAGCAGTACTTC. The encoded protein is CASTGHPASGEQYF.